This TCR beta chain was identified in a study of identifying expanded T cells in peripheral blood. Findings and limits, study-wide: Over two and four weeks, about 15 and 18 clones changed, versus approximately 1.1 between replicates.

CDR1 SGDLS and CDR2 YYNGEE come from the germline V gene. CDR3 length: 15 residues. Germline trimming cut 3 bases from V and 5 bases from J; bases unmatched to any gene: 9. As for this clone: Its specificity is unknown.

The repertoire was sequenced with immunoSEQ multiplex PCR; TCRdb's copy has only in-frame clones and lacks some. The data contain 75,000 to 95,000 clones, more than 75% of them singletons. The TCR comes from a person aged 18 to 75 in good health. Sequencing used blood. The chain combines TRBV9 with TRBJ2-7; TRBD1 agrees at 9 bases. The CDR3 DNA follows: TGTGCCAGCAGCGCTTACGGGACAGGGATCGACGAGCAGTACTTC. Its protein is CASSAYGTGIDEQYF. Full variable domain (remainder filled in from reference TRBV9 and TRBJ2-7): DSGVTQTPKHLITATGQRVTLRCSPRSGDLSVYWYQQSLDQGLQFLIQYYNGEERAKGNILERFSAQQFPDLHSELNLSSLELGDSALYFCASSAYGTGIDEQYFGPGTRLTVT.